This TCR beta chain was identified in a study of blood T cell repertoires in COVID-19 (TCRdb year 2020). As for the study more broadly: The collaborator samples originated in the United States, Italy and Spain and spanned the acute and convalescent phases of COVID-19. The repertoires were released in a freely available public database meant as a resource for research on the immune response to SARS-CoV-2. The prospective study material was composed of cDNA or gDNA derived from T cells, B-cell-depleted T cells, or PBMCs. Nearly every sample came with metadata listing a de-identified subject ID, COVID-19 status, age in years and sex. Deeply sampled blood TCRbeta repertoires from subjects exposed to, actively infected with, or recovered from COVID-19 were included in the dataset. The samples were drawn from the first 160 participants of the ongoing ImmuneRACE study and from 950 to 1,500 subjects provided by 6 global collaborators. Where available, HLA class I and class II types were obtained from metadata supplied by the sample provider rather than from assay-based typing. Findings and caveats that apply to the study as a whole: How much clinical and demographic metadata was included differed by source and by participant, and the metadata was provided uncurated.

This clone was recorded a few times. What this receptor recognizes is not known. One base away there is no much larger clone; base qualities are not given. The CDR3 numbers 14 residues from cysteine through phenylalanine. This entry keeps only the CDR3 DNA: 42 bases, framed from base 1. The CDR1 and CDR2 encoded by the germline V gene are SGHTA and FQGNSA. Trimming takes 1 base from V and 4 bases from J, and the germline ends sit 10 bases apart. Each collaborating institution followed its own protocols to collect whole blood in K2EDTA tubes. For TCRbeta analysis, collaborator samples were shipped as frozen whole blood, as isolated PBMCs, or as DNA extracted from either sample type. TCRbeta CDR3 regions were amplified from genomic DNA using the immunoSEQ Assay, a bias-controlled multiplex PCR. As for how the authors treated the data: The number of nucleated cells in each sample was estimated from the amplification of reference gene primers within the assay. To quantify the absolute abundance of each unique TCRbeta CDR3 rearrangement, sequence reads were collapsed and filtered. For each sample, productive Simpson clonality was calculated by taking the square root of Simpson's diversity index across productive rearrangements. TCRdb limited this immuneACCESS table to in-frame rearrangements with V and J called. A share of clones is missing; checked studies link under half to unresolved V genes, and the rest is unexplained. V and J calls and clone size are copied from that table; D and trimming were computed from the DNA. The sample table records almost 200,000 clones; about nine tenths of these occur just once. The ten top clones hold 0.6% to 1% of the sample.

The sequencing input was peripheral blood. The rearranged chain carries TRBV7-2 and TRBJ1-1; TRBD1 might be the D gene, on 5 matching bases. The receptor was derived from a woman between 70 and 85 years old with acute or convalescent COVID-19. The sequenced DNA is TGTGCCAGCAGCTTAGGCCCGGGGGGCACTGAAGCTTTCTTT. Its protein is CASSLGPGGTEAFF. The variable domain in full, with residues beyond the CDR3 obtained from the reference TRBV7-2 and TRBJ1-1 genes, is GAGVSQSPSNKVTEKGKDVELRCDPISGHTALYWYRQSLGQGLEFLIYFQGNSAPDKSGLPSDRFSAERTGGSVSTLTIQRTQQEDSAVYLCASSLGPGGTEAFFGQGTRLTVV.